The 4 T cell receptor beta chains below come from one sample, sequenced in a study of CD8 T cells in ankylosing spondylitis. Study results and caveats: A TCR beta motif of about eight highly homologous variants seemed to mark ankylosing spondylitis blood.

These TCRs' antigens remain unknown. TCRdb called the 5' RACE reads again in MiXCR, with one record for every CDR3 protein. Among about 420,000 distinct CDR3 sequences listed, 20% to 25% were seen once. The specimen sequenced was blood, either unsorted or a sorted T cell fraction (not recorded which). The receptors shown here come from a male donor with ankylosing spondylitis.

The rearrangement uses TRBV6-6 and TRBJ1-1; D gene ambiguous. Germline values: CDR1 MNHNY, CDR2 SVGAGI (reference sequence). V lost 3 bases, J lost 2 bases, and 7 bases lay in between. The CDR3 totals 13 residues. As DNA, the CDR3 is TGTGCCAGCAGTTATCGGGGAAACACTGAAGCTTTCTTT. It encodes CASSYRGNTEAFF.

This clonotype occurred a few times. The genes are TRBV20-1 and TRBJ2-3; 11 bases are a match to TRBD2. This CDR3 region has 18 residues. CDR1 is DFQATT and CDR2 is SNEGSKA in the germline V gene (reference sequence). J gave up 8 bases and V 0 bases, and 16 bases lay outside the gene matches. The CDR3 nucleotides are TGCAGTGCTAGAGATCTGGCACTAGCGGGAGTGGGGTTGGCTACGCAGTATTTT. Protein product: CSARDLALAGVGLATQYF.

The V call is TRBV20-1, the J call TRBJ2-7, with 11 bases matching TRBD2. Germline V gene sequence: CDR1 DFQATT, CDR2 SNEGSKA (reference sequence). This CDR3 comprises 14 residues. Trimming at V came to 4 bases and at J to 0 bases, leaving 2 bases not matched to a gene. The CDR3 sequence is CSAILAGGSYEQYF. The CDR3 bases are TGCAGTGCTATTCTAGCGGGGGGCTCCTACGAGCAGTACTTC.

This clonotype was seen at least ten times. The V call is TRBV24-1, the J call TRBJ2-1, with D perhaps assigned TRBD1 or TRBD2 (8 bases each). The germline V and J ends were trimmed by 3 bases and 3 bases, with 23 bases remaining between them. CDR1 is KGHDR and CDR2 is SFDVKD in the germline V gene. This CDR3 region has 19 residues. The DNA of the CDR3 is TGTGCCACCAGTGATGAACCAGGGGGCCGCGGGAGGCTCTACAATGAGCAGTTCTTC. Residues: CATSDEPGGRGRLYNEQFF.